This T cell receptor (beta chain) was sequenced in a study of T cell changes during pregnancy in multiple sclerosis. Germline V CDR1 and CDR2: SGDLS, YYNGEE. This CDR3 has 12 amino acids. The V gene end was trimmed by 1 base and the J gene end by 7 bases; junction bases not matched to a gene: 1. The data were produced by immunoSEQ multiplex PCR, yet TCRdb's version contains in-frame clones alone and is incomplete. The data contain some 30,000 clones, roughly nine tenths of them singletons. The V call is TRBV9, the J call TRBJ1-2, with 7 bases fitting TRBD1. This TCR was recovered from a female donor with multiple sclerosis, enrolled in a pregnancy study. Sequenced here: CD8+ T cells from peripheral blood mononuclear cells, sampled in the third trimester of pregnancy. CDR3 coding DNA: TGTGCCAGCAGCGTAACAGGGGTTGGCTACACCTTC. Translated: CASSVTGVGYTF.